This TCR beta chain originates from a study of cytomegalovirus exposure and HLA in healthy donors. Study results and caveats: Some TCR beta chains (about 180 of them) were listed as cytomegalovirus-associated.

Primers for the PCR totalled 60 Vbeta and 13 Jbeta. Libraries were prepared by immunoSEQ multiplex PCR; TCRdb keeps only in-frame clonotypes and omits some of them. The repertoire holds fewer than 150,000 clones, with 60% to 85% as singletons. In its sample, this clone was seen a few times. Its antigen is not known. The germline V gene encodes CDR1 PRHDT and CDR2 FYEKMQ (reference sequence). V shed 5 bases, J shed 5 bases, and the junction held 12 bases outside the gene matches. The CDR3 has 15 amino acids. The origin of this receptor is a man aged 50-59 years in good health and CMV-seropositive. Sample: PBMCs. This rearrangement joins TRBV13 to TRBJ2-7; TRBD1 matches at 7 bases. CDR3 bases: TGTGCCAGCAGCGCGAGGGGGCGCGCCCAAAACGAGCAGTACTTC. This gives the protein CASSARGRAQNEQYF.